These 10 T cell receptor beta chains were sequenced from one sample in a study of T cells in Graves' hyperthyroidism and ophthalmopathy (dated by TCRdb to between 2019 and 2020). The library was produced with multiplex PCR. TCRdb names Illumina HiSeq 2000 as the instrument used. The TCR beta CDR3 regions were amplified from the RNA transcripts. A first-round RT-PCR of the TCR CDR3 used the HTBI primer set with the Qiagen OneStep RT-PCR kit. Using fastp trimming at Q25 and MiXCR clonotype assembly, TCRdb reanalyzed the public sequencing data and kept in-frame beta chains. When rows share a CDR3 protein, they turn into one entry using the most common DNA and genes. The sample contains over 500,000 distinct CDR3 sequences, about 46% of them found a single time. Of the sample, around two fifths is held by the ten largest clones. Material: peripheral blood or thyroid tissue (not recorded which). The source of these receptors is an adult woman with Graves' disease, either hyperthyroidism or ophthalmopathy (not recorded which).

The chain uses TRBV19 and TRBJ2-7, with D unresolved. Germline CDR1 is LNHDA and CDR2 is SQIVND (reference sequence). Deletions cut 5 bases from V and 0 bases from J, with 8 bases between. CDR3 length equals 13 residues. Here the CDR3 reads CASSGRFSYEQYF. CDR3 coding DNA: TGTGCCAGTAGTGGACGGTTCTCCTACGAGCAGTACTTC.

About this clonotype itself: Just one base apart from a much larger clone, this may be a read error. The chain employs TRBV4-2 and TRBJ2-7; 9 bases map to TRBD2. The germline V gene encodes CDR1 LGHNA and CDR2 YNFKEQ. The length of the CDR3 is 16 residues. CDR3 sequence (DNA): TGTGCCAGCAGCCAAGATGCTAGCGGGGTCTCCTACGAGCACTACTTC. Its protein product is CASSQDASGVSYEHYF.

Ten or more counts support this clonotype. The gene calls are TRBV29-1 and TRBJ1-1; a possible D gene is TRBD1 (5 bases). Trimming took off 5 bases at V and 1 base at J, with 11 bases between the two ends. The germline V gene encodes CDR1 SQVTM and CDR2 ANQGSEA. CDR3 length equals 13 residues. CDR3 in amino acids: CSVQGLANTEAFF. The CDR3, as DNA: TGCAGCGTTCAGGGTCTGGCGAACACTGAAGCTTTCTTT.

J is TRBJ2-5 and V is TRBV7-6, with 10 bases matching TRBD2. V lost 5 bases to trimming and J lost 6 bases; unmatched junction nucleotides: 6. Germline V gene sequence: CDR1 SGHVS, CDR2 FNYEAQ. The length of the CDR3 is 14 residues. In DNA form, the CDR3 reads TGTGCCAGCAGCCGAACTAGCGGGATGAAGACCCAGTACTTC. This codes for CASSRTSGMKTQYF.

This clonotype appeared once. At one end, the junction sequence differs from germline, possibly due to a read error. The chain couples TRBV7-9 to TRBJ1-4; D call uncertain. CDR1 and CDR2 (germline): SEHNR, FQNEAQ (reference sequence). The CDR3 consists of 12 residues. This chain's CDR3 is CASSRGEEKLFF. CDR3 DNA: TGCGCCAGCAGCCGCGGGGAGGAAAAACTGTTTTTT.

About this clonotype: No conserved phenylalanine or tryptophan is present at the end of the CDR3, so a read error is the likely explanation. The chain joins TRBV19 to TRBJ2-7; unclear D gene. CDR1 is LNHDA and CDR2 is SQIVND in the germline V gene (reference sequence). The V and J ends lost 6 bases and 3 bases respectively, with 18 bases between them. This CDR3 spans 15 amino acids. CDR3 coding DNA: TGTGCCAGTAGGCTGGAAGGTACATTCGGCTACGAGCAGTACCTC. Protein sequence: CASRLEGTFGYEQYL.

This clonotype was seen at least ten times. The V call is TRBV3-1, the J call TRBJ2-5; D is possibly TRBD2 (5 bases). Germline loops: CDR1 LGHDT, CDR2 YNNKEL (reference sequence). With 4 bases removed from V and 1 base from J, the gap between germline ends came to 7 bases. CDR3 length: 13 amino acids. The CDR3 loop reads CASSPLGQETQYF. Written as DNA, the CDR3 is TGTGCCAGCAGCCCACTAGGCCAAGAGACCCAGTACTTC.

The chain's CDR3 is CASSLAAIEQYF. DNA for the CDR3: TGTGCCAGCAGCTTAGCCGCAATCGAGCAGTACTTC. J is TRBJ2-7 and V is TRBV7-2; D not resolved. The CDR3 has 12 amino acids. CDR1 SGHTA and CDR2 FQGNSA come from the germline V gene. V gave up 0 bases and J gave up 6 bases, with 6 bases separating them.

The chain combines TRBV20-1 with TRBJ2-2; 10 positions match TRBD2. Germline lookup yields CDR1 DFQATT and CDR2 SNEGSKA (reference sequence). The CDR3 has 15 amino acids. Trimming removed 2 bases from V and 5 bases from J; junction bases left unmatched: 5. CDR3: CSARNPSGSTGELFF. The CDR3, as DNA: TGCAGTGCTAGAAATCCTAGCGGGAGTACCGGGGAGCTGTTTTTT.

CDR3 in amino acids: CSASQRETGDDGYTF. The CDR3 coding sequence is TGCAGTGCTAGTCAGAGAGAAACCGGGGACGATGGCTACACCTTC. The chain couples TRBV20-1 to TRBJ1-2, with D possibly matching TRBD1 (5 bases). CDR1 is DFQATT and CDR2 is SNEGSKA in the germline V gene (reference sequence). The ends were cut back, 3 bases at V and 6 bases at J, with 20 bases in the middle. The CDR3 covers 15 residues.